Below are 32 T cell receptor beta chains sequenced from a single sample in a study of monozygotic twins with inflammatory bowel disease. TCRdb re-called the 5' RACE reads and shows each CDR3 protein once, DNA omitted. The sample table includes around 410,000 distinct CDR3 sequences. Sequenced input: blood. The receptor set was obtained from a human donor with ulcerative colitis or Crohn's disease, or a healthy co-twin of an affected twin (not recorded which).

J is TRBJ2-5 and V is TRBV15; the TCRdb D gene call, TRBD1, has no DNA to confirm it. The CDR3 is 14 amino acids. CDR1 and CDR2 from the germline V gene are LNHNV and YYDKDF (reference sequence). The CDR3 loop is CATSRGLKGETQYF. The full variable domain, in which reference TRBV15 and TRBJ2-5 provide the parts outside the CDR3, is DAMVIQNPRYQVTQFGKPVTLSCSQTLNHNVMYWYQQKSSQAPKLLFHYYDKDFNNEADTPDNFQSRRPNTSFCFLDIRSPGLGDTAMYLCATSRGLKGETQYFGPGTRLLVL.

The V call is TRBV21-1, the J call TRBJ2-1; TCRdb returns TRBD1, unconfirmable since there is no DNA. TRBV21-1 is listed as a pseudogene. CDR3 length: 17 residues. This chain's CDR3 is CASSEGWGPPPDDEQFF.

CDR3 in amino acids: CASSETQGGPWGYTF. V is TRBV2 and J is TRBJ1-2. Germline V gene sequence: CDR1 SNHLY, CDR2 FYNNEI. This CDR3 has 15 residues.

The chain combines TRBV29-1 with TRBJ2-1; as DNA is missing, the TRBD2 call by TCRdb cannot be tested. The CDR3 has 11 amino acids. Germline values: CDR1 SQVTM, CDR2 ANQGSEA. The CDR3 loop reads CSVGLGGEQFF.

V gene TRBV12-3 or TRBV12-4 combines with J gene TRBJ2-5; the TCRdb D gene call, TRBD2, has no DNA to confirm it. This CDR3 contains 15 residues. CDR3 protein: CASSLASDLGETQYF.

The CDR3 region is CATSQGHPGGPQHF. The gene calls are TRBV15 and TRBJ1-5; no DNA is available, so the TRBD1 call from TCRdb remains unchecked. Germline CDR1 reads LNHNV; CDR2 reads YYDKDF (reference sequence). The CDR3 sequence is 14 residues long.

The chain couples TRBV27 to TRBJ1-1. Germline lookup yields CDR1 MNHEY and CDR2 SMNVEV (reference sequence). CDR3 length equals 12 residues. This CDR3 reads CASSSGISEAFF.

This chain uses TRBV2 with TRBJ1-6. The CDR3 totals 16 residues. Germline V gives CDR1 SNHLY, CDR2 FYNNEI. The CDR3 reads CASSDWQRSYNSPLHF.

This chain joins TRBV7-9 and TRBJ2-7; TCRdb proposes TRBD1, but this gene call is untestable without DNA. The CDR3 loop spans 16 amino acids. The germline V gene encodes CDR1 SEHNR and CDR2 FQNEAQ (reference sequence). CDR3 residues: CASSLAGGQGAYEQYF.

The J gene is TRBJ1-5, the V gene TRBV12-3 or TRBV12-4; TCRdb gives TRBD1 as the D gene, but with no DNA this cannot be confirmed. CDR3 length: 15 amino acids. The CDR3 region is CASTRGDTGNQPQHF.

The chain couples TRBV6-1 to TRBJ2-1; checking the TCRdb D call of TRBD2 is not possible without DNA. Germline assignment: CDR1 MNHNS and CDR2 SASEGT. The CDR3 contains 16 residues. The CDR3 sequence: CASSSPSSGAYNEQFF.

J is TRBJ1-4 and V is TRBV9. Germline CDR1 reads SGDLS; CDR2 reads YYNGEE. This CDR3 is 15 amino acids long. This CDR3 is CASSVRTGLDEKLFF.

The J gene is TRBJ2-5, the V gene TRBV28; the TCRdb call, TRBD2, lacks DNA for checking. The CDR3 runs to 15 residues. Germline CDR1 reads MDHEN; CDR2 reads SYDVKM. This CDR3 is CASSYTSGAQETQYF.

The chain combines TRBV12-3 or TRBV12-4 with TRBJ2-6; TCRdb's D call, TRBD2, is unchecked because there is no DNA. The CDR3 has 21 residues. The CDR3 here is CASSLMPGRRTVNSGANVLTF.

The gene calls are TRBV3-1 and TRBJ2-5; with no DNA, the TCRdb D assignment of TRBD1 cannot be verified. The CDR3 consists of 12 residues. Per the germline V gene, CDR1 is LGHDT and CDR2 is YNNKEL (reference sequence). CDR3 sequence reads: CASSQPGRTQYF.

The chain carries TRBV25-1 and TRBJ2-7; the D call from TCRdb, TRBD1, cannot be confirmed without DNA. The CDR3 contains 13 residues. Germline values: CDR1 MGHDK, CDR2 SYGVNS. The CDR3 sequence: CASSAQGTYEQYF.

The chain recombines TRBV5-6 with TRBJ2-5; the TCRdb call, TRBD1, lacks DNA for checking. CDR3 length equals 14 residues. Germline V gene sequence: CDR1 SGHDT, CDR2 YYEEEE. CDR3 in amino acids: CASSFLRGAETQYF.

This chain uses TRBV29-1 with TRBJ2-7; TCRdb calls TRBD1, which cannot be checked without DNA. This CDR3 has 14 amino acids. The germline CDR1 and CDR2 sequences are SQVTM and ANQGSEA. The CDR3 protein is CSVAPGQGAGEQYF.

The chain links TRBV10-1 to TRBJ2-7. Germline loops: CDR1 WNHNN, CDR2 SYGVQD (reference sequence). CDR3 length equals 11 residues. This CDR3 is CASSEIDEQYF.

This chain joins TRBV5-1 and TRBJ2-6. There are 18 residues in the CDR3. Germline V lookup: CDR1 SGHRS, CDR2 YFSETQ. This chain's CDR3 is CASSLNPERSSGANVLTF.

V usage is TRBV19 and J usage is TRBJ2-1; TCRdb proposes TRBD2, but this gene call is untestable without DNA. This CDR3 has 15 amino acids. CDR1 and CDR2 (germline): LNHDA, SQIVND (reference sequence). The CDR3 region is CASSPTQGGINEQFF. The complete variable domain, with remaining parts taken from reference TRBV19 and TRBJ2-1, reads DGGITQSPKYLFRKEGQNVTLSCEQNLNHDAMYWYRQDPGQGLRLIYYSQIVNDFQKGDIAEGYSVSREKKESFPLTVTSAQKNPTAFYLCASSPTQGGINEQFFGPGTRLTVL.

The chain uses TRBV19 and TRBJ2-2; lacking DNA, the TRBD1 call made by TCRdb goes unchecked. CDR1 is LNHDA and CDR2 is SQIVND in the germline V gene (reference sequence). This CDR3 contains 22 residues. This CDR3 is CASSIDPRLAGTGFTMTGELFF.

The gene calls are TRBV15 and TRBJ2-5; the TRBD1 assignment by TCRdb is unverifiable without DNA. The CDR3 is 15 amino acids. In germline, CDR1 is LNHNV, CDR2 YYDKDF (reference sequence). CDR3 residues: CATSRETGIGETQYF.

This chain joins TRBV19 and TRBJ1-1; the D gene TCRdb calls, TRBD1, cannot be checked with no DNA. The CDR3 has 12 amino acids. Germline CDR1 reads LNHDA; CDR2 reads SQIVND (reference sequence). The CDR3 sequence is CASSLPGAEAFF.

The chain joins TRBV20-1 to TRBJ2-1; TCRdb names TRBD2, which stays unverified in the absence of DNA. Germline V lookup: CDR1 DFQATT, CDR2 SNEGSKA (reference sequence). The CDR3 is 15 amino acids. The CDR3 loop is CSARKPGIANNEQFF.

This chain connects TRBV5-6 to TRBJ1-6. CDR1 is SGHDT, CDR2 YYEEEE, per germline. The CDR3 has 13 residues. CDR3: CASSLAWPSPLHF.

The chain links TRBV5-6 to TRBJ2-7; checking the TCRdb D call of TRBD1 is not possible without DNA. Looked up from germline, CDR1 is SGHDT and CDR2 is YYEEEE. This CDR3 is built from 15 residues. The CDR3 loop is CASSFRQGNFYEQYF.

The CDR3 region is CASSQNGGSGQFF. This chain links TRBV12-3 or TRBV12-4 with TRBJ2-1; TCRdb proposes TRBD1, but this gene call is untestable without DNA. The length of the CDR3 is 13 residues.

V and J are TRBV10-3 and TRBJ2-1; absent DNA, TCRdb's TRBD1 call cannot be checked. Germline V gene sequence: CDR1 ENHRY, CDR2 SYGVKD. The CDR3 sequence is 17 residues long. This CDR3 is CAISDTGGHTNYNEQFF.

The CDR3 is CASSEPGWSQPQHF. The chain is built from TRBV25-1 and TRBJ1-5. Germline-derived CDR1 and CDR2 are MGHDK and SYGVNS. The CDR3 spans 14 residues.

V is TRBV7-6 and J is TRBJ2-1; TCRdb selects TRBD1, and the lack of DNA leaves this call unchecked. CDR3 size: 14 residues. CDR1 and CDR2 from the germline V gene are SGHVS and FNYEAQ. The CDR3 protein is CASSLTGGSGEQFF.

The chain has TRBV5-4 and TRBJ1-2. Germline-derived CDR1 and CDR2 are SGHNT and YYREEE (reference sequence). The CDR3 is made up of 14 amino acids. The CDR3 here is CASSLPTTDYGYTF.